The 22 T cell receptor beta chains below all came from one sample that was sequenced in a study of cytomegalovirus exposure and HLA in healthy donors (dated by TCRdb to about 2017). The library was generated by the immunoSEQ multiplex PCR assay. A mixture of 60 forward primers for TCR Vbeta segments and 13 reverse primers for TCR Jbeta segments was used in the multiplex PCR. TCRdb took over this immuneACCESS table, retaining in-frame rearrangements with V and J assigned. Such tables are incomplete; in checked studies, under half of the missing clones stem from an unresolved V gene, and the remainder is unexplained. The sample includes 110,000 to 150,000 clones, with about 79% observed a single time. The ten largest clones add up to about 1.7% of the sample. The sequencing input was PBMCs. Receptors were obtained from a woman aged 25 to 39 in good health and CMV-seronegative.

The V call is TRBV7-3, the J call TRBJ2-3; TRBD1 aligns across 10 bases. Germline CDR1 SGHTA, CDR2 FQGTGA. This CDR3 is 16 amino acids long. The J segment lost 6 bases and the V segment lost 2 bases, leaving 8 bases of the junction unmatched. CDR3 sequence reads: CASSLGDRGLSDTQYF. As DNA, the CDR3 is TGTGCCAGCAGCTTAGGGGACAGGGGCCTCTCGGATACGCAGTATTTT.

The chain links TRBV5-4 to TRBJ2-7, with a possible D match to TRBD1 (6 bases). V gave up 3 bases and J gave up 2 bases, with 9 bases separating them. The CDR3 spans 13 residues. The V gene's germline CDR1 is SGHNT and CDR2 YYREEE (reference sequence). DNA for the CDR3: TGTGCCAGCAGCTCGGACAGTACCTACGAGCAGTACTTC. Amino acids: CASSSDSTYEQYF.

This clone was counted once. The chain combines TRBV4-1 with TRBJ2-1; 8 positions match TRBD2. The germline gives CDR1 MGHRA, CDR2 YSYEKL. This CDR3 region has 18 residues. The J segment lost 5 bases and the V segment lost 0 bases, leaving 12 bases of the junction unmatched. This chain's CDR3 is CASSQDPAGAPGHNEQFF. CDR3 DNA: TGCGCCAGCAGCCAAGATCCAGCGGGGGCTCCGGGGCACAATGAGCAGTTCTTC.

This clone was observed a few times. This CDR3 reads CASSLEQGAPYGYTF. The CDR3 region has the DNA TGTGCCAGCAGCTTAGAACAGGGGGCCCCCTATGGCTACACCTTC. V is TRBV11-2 and J is TRBJ1-2; 9 positions match TRBD1. The length of the CDR3 is 15 residues. Losses at the gene ends were 0 bases for V and 4 bases for J; bases not matched to a gene: 3. CDR1 and CDR2 from the germline V gene are SGHAT and FQNNGV.

The chain carries TRBV19 and TRBJ1-1; D is unclear. Trimming stripped 6 bases from V and 1 base from J, with 9 bases between. The CDR3 length is 13 residues. Germline CDR1 and CDR2: LNHDA and SQIVND (reference sequence). The CDR3 here is CASSAGRNTEAFF. The CDR3 nucleotides are TGTGCCAGTAGCGCGGGGAGGAACACTGAAGCTTTCTTT.

V is TRBV5-4 and J is TRBJ2-5; the match to TRBD2 covers 7 bases. The CDR3 runs 13 residues. The ends lost 2 bases at V and 5 bases at J; junction bases unmatched: 3. The V gene's germline CDR1 is SGHNT and CDR2 YYREEE (reference sequence). In DNA form, the CDR3 reads TGTGCCAGCAGCTTCGGGGGGTTGGAGACCCAGTACTTC. Residues: CASSFGGLETQYF.

This clone was counted only a few times. The rearrangement joins TRBV7-9 to TRBJ2-5; the match to TRBD1 covers 9 bases. V was clipped by 6 bases and J by 4 bases; unmatched bases: 9. CDR1 and CDR2 (germline): SEHNR, FQNEAQ (reference sequence). The CDR3 has 15 residues. For the CDR3, the DNA is TGTGCCAGCAGTTGGGACAGGGAGACCGGAGAGACCCAGTACTTC. Translation gives CASSWDRETGETQYF.

The V gene is TRBV10-3, the J gene TRBJ2-1, with TRBD2 identical over 14 bases. Germline CDR1 ENHRY, CDR2 SYGVKD. The CDR3 is made up of 21 amino acids. V lost 3 bases, J lost 0 bases, and 13 bases stayed unmatched. The CDR3 protein is CAISDSVGTSGGGSSYNEQFF. CDR3 DNA sequence: TGTGCCATCAGTGATTCGGTCGGGACTAGCGGGGGAGGAAGCTCCTACAATGAGCAGTTCTTC.

This chain links TRBV6-1 with TRBJ1-2; 8 nucleotides align to TRBD1. The CDR3 has 16 amino acids. CDR1 and CDR2 from the germline V gene are MNHNS and SASEGT. V lost 4 bases, J lost 0 bases, and 7 bases stayed unmatched. In nucleotides, the CDR3 is TGTGCCAGCAGTGCGGCAGGGGGCGTAGCTAACTATGGCTACACCTTC. Amino acids: CASSAAGGVANYGYTF.

This chain connects TRBV7-2 to TRBJ1-6; D unclear. The CDR3 contains 16 residues. The V gene's germline CDR1 is SGHTA and CDR2 FQGNSA. Trimming shortened V by 3 bases and J by 10 bases, and 19 bases separated the two germline ends. The CDR3 sequence: CASSFRPWEGRSPLHF. CDR3 DNA sequence: TGTGCCAGCAGCTTCCGACCTTGGGAGGGCCGATCACCCCTCCACTTT.

The chain recombines TRBV11-2 with TRBJ2-5, with 8 bases identical to TRBD2. Trimming removed 4 bases from V and 0 bases from J; junction bases left unmatched: 4. The CDR3 is 15 residues long. Looked up from germline, CDR1 is SGHAT and CDR2 is FQNNGV. CDR3 amino acids: CASSSRGGNQETQYF. CDR3 DNA: TGTGCCAGCAGCTCCCGGGGGGGGAACCAAGAGACCCAGTACTTC.

In this sample, this clone turned up a few times. The rearrangement links TRBV2 to TRBJ2-7; a possible D gene is TRBD1 (6 bases). Germline loops: CDR1 SNHLY, CDR2 FYNNEI. The CDR3 consists of 11 residues. DNA for the CDR3: TGTGCTAGTACAGGGAACTACGAGCAGTACTTC. As protein: CASTGNYEQYF.

The rearrangement links TRBV9 to TRBJ1-5; D not resolved. This CDR3 comprises 14 residues. CDR1 is SGDLS and CDR2 is YYNGEE in the germline V gene. The V gene lost 0 bases and the J gene lost 5 bases, with 9 bases spanning the gap. The CDR3 is CASSVANAHQPQHF. The CDR3 DNA sequence: TGTGCCAGCAGCGTAGCTAACGCCCATCAGCCCCAGCATTTT.

The rearrangement links TRBV15 to TRBJ2-2; D might be TRBD2 (6 bases). V lost 7 bases, J lost 11 bases, and 23 bases lay in between. The CDR3 covers 15 residues. CDR1 is LNHNV and CDR2 is YYDKDF in the germline V gene (reference sequence). CDR3 coding DNA: TGTGCCACCAAAGATGATGGCGGGGTGGAGGATGAGCTGTTTTTT. Its protein product is CATKDDGGVEDELFF.

V gene TRBV11-2 combines with J gene TRBJ1-1; the D is unclear. The CDR3 is 14 residues long. Trimming removed 5 bases from V and 2 bases from J, with 12 bases in between. The V gene's germline CDR1 is SGHAT and CDR2 FQNNGV. CDR3 region: CASSPMTPNTEAFF. CDR3 coding DNA: TGTGCCAGCAGCCCCATGACACCTAACACTGAAGCTTTCTTT.

CDR3 DNA: TGCGCCAGCAGCCAAGCGCAGGGGTCCTATAATTCACCCCTCCACTTT. Translation: CASSQAQGSYNSPLHF. J is TRBJ1-6 and V is TRBV4-1; a possible D gene is TRBD1 (6 bases). V lost 1 base, J lost 1 base, and 8 bases lay in between. The CDR3 is 16 amino acids. Looked up from germline, CDR1 is MGHRA and CDR2 is YSYEKL.

In its sample, this clone was seen once. The chain combines TRBV29-1 with TRBJ2-7; TRBD1 matches 8 bases. The germline V gene encodes CDR1 SQVTM and CDR2 ANQGSEA. The CDR3 totals 13 residues. V was pared by 3 bases and J by 4 bases, with 5 bases of the junction left unmatched. This chain's CDR3 is CSVDRGRGYEQYF. The CDR3 DNA reads TGCAGCGTTGACAGGGGGCGCGGGTACGAGCAGTACTTC.

V gene TRBV7-9 combines with J gene TRBJ2-2, with a weak D call TRBD2 (5 bases). This CDR3 has 14 residues. Trimming pared 1 base from V and 6 bases from J, leaving 9 bases between. Germline V gene data show CDR1 as SEHNR and CDR2 as FQNEAQ (reference sequence). CDR3 loop: CASSLEVGAGELFF. The CDR3 DNA follows: TGTGCCAGCAGCTTAGAGGTCGGGGCCGGGGAGCTGTTTTTT.

The chain carries TRBV9 and TRBJ2-3, with 7 bases fitting TRBD1. This CDR3 region has 14 residues. Germline-derived CDR1 and CDR2 are SGDLS and YYNGEE. V shed 0 bases and J 6 bases; nucleotides not matched to a gene: 4. CDR3 DNA: TGTGCCAGCAGCGTAGGCCCCAGGGGGGATACGCAGTATTTT. It translates to CASSVGPRGDTQYF.

J is TRBJ1-2 and V is TRBV6-5; no firm D call. Germline CDR1 is MNHEY and CDR2 is SVGAGI. Trimming stripped 2 bases from V and 4 bases from J, with 5 bases between. CDR3 length equals 12 residues. The CDR3, as DNA: TGTGCCAGCAGTTACGGCAGCTATGGCTACACCTTC. It encodes CASSYGSYGYTF.

The rearrangement joins TRBV6-4 to TRBJ1-5, with 9 bases that match TRBD1. The V segment lost 4 bases and the J segment 0 bases; nucleotides outside the gene matches: 7. Germline CDR1 is MRHNA and CDR2 is SNTAGT. CDR3 length: 17 amino acids. For the CDR3, the DNA is TGTGCCAGCAGTGGGACAGGGGACCCATATAGCAATCAGCCCCAGCATTTT. This codes for CASSGTGDPYSNQPQHF.

The V and J genes are TRBV6-1 and TRBJ2-2; a weak D match, TRBD2 (6 bases). V was pared by 5 bases and J by 4 bases, with 11 bases between. The CDR3 spans 14 residues. The germline V gene encodes CDR1 MNHNS and CDR2 SASEGT. In DNA, the CDR3 is TGTGCCAGCAGTAGCCCGGGAGCCACCGGGGAGCTGTTTTTT. It is translated as CASSSPGATGELFF.